This TCR beta chain was recorded in a study of a mutant IDH1 vaccine in newly diagnosed glioma (TCRdb year 2021). The study in broad terms: Across visits V03 through V10, patients got a total of eight vaccinations, given in weeks 1, 3, 5, 7, 11, 15, 19 and 23. Vaccination started 4-6 weeks after radiotherapy alone, or was given together with temozolomide cycles in the groups whose treatment included chemotherapy. Of the 25 to 35 patients who were treated, around 60% were male and around 40% were female, and the mean age was around 40 years. Before enrollment, most patients had been given radiochemotherapy with temozolomide as standard therapy, while the rest had received either radiotherapy alone or temozolomide alone. Peripheral blood samples were drawn at six visits, namely V03 (baseline), V05, V07, V10, V12 and V13. For exploratory analyses, longitudinal TCRB deep sequencing was carried out in 25 treated patients wherever samples were available. The study at large found these results: The authors noted that analyses of patient blood samples could not be reproduced because of sample limitations. PBMC samples for TCRB deep sequencing were selected based on availability. Pseudoprogression seemed to be unrelated to changes in the top peripheral T cell clonotypes found by TCRB sequencing. Immune responses induced by the vaccine were seen in over 90% of patients across multiple MHC alleles.

This clone was observed once. Its binding antigen is unknown. Base qualities are not provided; no much larger clone lies one nucleotide away. The time point label of this sample denotes: week 11, during vaccination. A 20-mer mutant IDH1 peptide at 300 micrograms in Montanide made up each vaccine dose, which was injected subcutaneously together with topical imiquimod. The donors had newly diagnosed IDH1-mutant astrocytomas of WHO grade 3 or 4 that showed loss of nuclear ATRX. The samples were drawn from NOA16, a multicentre, single-arm, open-label phase I trial in Germany that tested a mutant IDH1 peptide vaccine in humans for the first time. Genomic DNA for TCRB sequencing was extracted from EDTA blood using the DNeasy Blood and Tissue Kit. Including the terminal cysteine and phenylalanine, the CDR3 comprises 16 residues. The retained sequence is limited to the CDR3, 48 bases, with the frame set at the first base. V lost 4 bases and J lost 5 bases; the stretch between them is 19 bases long. The germline V gene sets CDR1 to SGHDT and CDR2 to YYEEEE.

Libraries were constructed by the immunoSEQ multiplex PCR assay. Rearranged TCR beta chain sequences were amplified using the hsTCRB Kit according to the manufacturer's protocol. An Illumina MiSeq was used to sequence the TCRB libraries. Regarding the original processing steps: Demultiplexing, trimming and gene mapping were performed with the kit vendor's proprietary platform. Entries here come from immuneACCESS through TCRdb and include only in-frame sequences with V and J called. Some clones fail to appear in such tables; in the studies checked, an unresolved V gene covers under half of the shortfall, and the cause of the remainder is unknown. That table gives V, J and clone size, and the DNA gave D and trimming. The sample yields tens of thousands of clones; 80% were counted once. The ten largest make up approximately 5.9% of the sample.

This sequence originates from a man between 45 and 60 years old with glioma. The sequences come from PBMCs, collected from a glioma patient whose treatment included an IDH1 peptide vaccine. The V and J segments used are TRBV5-6 and TRBJ2-1; the D gene is possibly TRBD2, with 5 bases matching. The base sequence is TGTGCCAGCAGCCCCCTCAGCCCGCGGGTTAACAATGAGCAGTTCTTC. Its coded protein is CASSPLSPRVNNEQFF.